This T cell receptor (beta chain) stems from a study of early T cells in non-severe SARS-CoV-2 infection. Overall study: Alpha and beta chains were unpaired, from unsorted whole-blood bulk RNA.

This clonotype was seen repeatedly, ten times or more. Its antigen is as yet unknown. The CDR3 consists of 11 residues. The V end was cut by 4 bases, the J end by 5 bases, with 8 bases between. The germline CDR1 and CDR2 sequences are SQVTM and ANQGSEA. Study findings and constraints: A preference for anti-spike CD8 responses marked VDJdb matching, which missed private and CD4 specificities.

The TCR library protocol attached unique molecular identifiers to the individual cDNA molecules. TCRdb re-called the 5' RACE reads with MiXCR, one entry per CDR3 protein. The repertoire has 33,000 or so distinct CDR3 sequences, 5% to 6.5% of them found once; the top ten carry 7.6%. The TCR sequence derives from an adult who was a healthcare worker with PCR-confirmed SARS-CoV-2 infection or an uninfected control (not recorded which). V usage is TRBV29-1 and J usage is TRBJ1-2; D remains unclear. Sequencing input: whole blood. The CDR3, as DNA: TGCAGCGTTGCTCGCGGGTATGGCTACACCTTC. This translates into CSVARGYGYTF. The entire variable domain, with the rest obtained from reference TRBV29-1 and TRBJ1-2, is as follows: SAVISQKPSRDICQRGTSLTIQCQVDSQVTMMFWYRQQPGQSLTLIATANQGSEATYESGFVIDKFPISRPNLTFSTLTVSNMSPEDSSIYLCSVARGYGYTFGSGTRLTVV.